This T cell receptor (beta chain) appears in the sequencing data of a study of graft-versus-host responses after intestinal transplantation. About the study: Anti-thymocyte globulin was used for induction in all recipients, who then took tacrolimus and steroids for two to four years. Study outcomes and limitations: Ileal or blood samples showed some GvH clones first, and such clones were also found in recipient marrow. When patients had graft-donor T cell macrochimerism, their allografts held high graft-versus-host to host-versus-graft clonal ratios.

Regarding this clone: Its antigen remains unidentified.

The length of the CDR3 is 17 residues. V was shortened by 7 bases and J by 5 bases, with 26 bases between the two germline ends. Germline V lookup: CDR1 SNHLY, CDR2 FYNNEI. Using immunoSEQ multiplex PCR, the repertoire was profiled, and TCRdb retains in-frame clones only, with some absent. The repertoire has approximately 90,000 clones, 75% to 95% of them found once; the top ten carry roughly 5.6%. This specimen was unstimulated CD8+ T cells sorted from spleen or lymph node cells, taken before intestinal transplant. The sequence derives from a human donor who received an intestinal transplant. The rearrangement links TRBV2 to TRBJ2-5; D may correspond to TRBD1 or TRBD2 (5 bases each). The DNA of the CDR3 is TGTGCCAGCATTTCCGGGGCAGGGCCGGGGCCAACGGAGACCCAGTACTTC. Encoded protein: CASISGAGPGPTETQYF. The full variable domain, rest sourced from reference TRBV2 and TRBJ2-5, is EPEVTQTPSHQVTQMGQEVILRCVPISNHLYFYWYRQILGQKVEFLVSFYNNEISEKSEIFDDQFSVERPDGSNFTLKIRSTKLEDSAMYFCASISGAGPGPTETQYFGPGTRLLVL.